This T cell receptor (beta chain) stems from a study of T cell responses to AZD1222 COVID-19 vaccine. Study as a whole: Second doses that came at about 4 or about 12 weeks were put together.

In this sample, this clone turned up once. The antigen is not known. V trimming: 4 bases; J trimming: 2 bases; junction bases outside the gene matches: 10. The CDR3 loop spans 16 amino acids. Germline CDR1 reads SGHRS; CDR2 reads YFSETQ. Assay: immunoSEQ multiplex PCR; the TCRdb copy retains only in-frame clones and omits some. The sample lists about 260,000 clones, approximately 95% occurring once. Study results and caveats: Targeting of unmutated variant regions was reportedly seen in nearly half of spike-specific TCRs. Donors were largely white British and mainly female; clonal diversity was possibly underestimated. Spike-specific TCR repertoires showed rising breadth and depth after two AZD1222 doses.

The chain joins TRBV5-1 to TRBJ2-7, with TRBD2 matching 9 bases. The receptor was isolated from an adult in good health. Sequencing was performed on peripheral blood, taken on day 0 of AZD1222 vaccination. The CDR3 sequence is CASSPRQTSGTYEQYF. CDR3 DNA sequence: TGCGCCAGCAGCCCCCGGCAGACTAGCGGAACCTACGAGCAGTACTTC.